This is a list of T cell receptor beta chains from one sample in a study of technical replicates of blood from a handful of donors. Libraries were prepared by immunoSEQ multiplex PCR; TCRdb keeps only in-frame clonotypes and omits some of them. This repertoire shows around 68,000 clones, 95% to 98% found once; its top ten account for 0.25% to 0.3%. Sequenced material: T cells isolated from PBMCs. The receptors stem from a human donor in good health. The CDR3 runs from the conserved cysteine through the conserved F or W. A D gene is named only where the DNA matches it firmly. Clone size is stated in some rows and not others, as once, few, many or a class when expanded.

v_call: TRBV29-1
cdr3_length: 12
j_call: TRBJ1-1
clone_size: .
d_call: TRBD1
cdr3_nt: TGCAGCGTTCGACAGGGGAACACTGAAGCTTTCTTT
cdr3_aa: CSVRQGNTEAFF

v_call: TRBV11-3
cdr3_length: 11
j_call: TRBJ2-5
clone_size: .
d_call: .
cdr3_nt: TGTGCCAGCAGCCTTGATGGAGGCCAGTACTTC
cdr3_aa: CASSLDGGQYF

v_call: TRBV7-2
cdr3_length: 15
j_call: TRBJ2-7
clone_size: .
d_call: .
cdr3_nt: TGTGCCAGCAGTTTGCGCGGCGGGAACTCCTACGAGCAGTACTTC
cdr3_aa: CASSLRGGNSYEQYF

v_call: TRBV6-5
cdr3_length: 14
j_call: TRBJ2-1
clone_size: .
d_call: .
cdr3_nt: TGTGCCAGCAGTTATAAATTTGTGACATCTAAGCAGTTCTTC
cdr3_aa: CASSYKFVTSKQFF

v_call: TRBV19
cdr3_length: 15
j_call: TRBJ1-1
clone_size: .
d_call: .
cdr3_nt: TGTGCCAGTAGTATTTCTCGGGAACTAAACACTGAAGCTTTCTTT
cdr3_aa: CASSISRELNTEAFF

v_call: TRBV4-1
cdr3_length: 17
j_call: TRBJ2-3
clone_size: .
d_call: TRBD1
cdr3_nt: TGCGCCAGCAGCCAAGTATGGGACAGGGAGTATGCAGATACGCAGTATTTT
cdr3_aa: CASSQVWDREYADTQYF

v_call: TRBV19
cdr3_length: 11
j_call: TRBJ1-5
clone_size: .
d_call: .
cdr3_nt: TGTGCCAGTAGTATCGGGCAGCCCCAGCATTTT
cdr3_aa: CASSIGQPQHF

v_call: TRBV7-6
cdr3_length: 15
j_call: TRBJ2-3
clone_size: .
d_call: .
cdr3_nt: TGTGCCAGCAGCTTCCTGACTACTAGCACAGATACGCAGTATTTT
cdr3_aa: CASSFLTTSTDTQYF

v_call: TRBV11-3
cdr3_length: 16
j_call: TRBJ1-1
clone_size: .
d_call: .
cdr3_nt: TGTGCCAGCAGCCTCCGGCAGGGCCCAGGGGACACTGAAGCTTTCTTT
cdr3_aa: CASSLRQGPGDTEAFF

v_call: TRBV15
cdr3_length: 14
j_call: TRBJ1-5
clone_size: .
d_call: TRBD1
cdr3_nt: TGTGCCACCAGCAGGGGGACAGTCAATCAGCCCCAGCATTTT
cdr3_aa: CATSRGTVNQPQHF

v_call: TRBV5-1
cdr3_length: 12
j_call: TRBJ2-7
clone_size: .
d_call: .
cdr3_nt: TGCGCCAGCAGCCTCGGGACTGAAGAGCAGTACTTC
cdr3_aa: CASSLGTEEQYF

v_call: TRBV27
cdr3_length: 15
j_call: TRBJ2-3
clone_size: .
d_call: TRBD2
cdr3_nt: TGTGCCAGCAGTTTCCAGCGGGAGCTGGGAGATACGCAGTATTTT
cdr3_aa: CASSFQRELGDTQYF

v_call: TRBV27
cdr3_length: 13
j_call: TRBJ1-4
clone_size: .
d_call: TRBD1
cdr3_nt: TGTGCCAGCAGTTGGGACAGGGGGGAAAAACTGTTTTTT
cdr3_aa: CASSWDRGEKLFF

v_call: TRBV5-6
cdr3_length: 19
j_call: TRBJ2-5
clone_size: .
d_call: TRBD2
cdr3_nt: TGTGCCAGCAGCTTGTTGGAGCGAGCGACTAGCGGGAATTTAGAGACCCAGTACTTC
cdr3_aa: CASSLLERATSGNLETQYF

v_call: TRBV4-1
cdr3_length: 16
j_call: TRBJ2-1
clone_size: .
d_call: TRBD2
cdr3_nt: TGCGCCAGCAGCACGCTTGGACTAGCGGGAGACAATGAGCAGTTCTTC
cdr3_aa: CASSTLGLAGDNEQFF

v_call: TRBV29-1
cdr3_length: 14
j_call: TRBJ1-2
clone_size: .
d_call: .
cdr3_nt: TGCAGCGTTGAAAGGAGGTTGTCTAACTATGGCTACACCTTC
cdr3_aa: CSVERRLSNYGYTF

v_call: TRBV5-1
cdr3_length: 14
j_call: TRBJ1-4
clone_size: .
d_call: TRBD1
cdr3_nt: TGCGCCAGCAGCTTGGCGGGACAGAATGAAAAACTGTTTTTT
cdr3_aa: CASSLAGQNEKLFF

v_call: TRBV6-1
cdr3_length: 15
j_call: TRBJ1-2
clone_size: .
d_call: TRBD1
cdr3_nt: TGTGCCAGCAGTGAAGGGACAGGGAGCATCTATGGCTACACCTTC
cdr3_aa: CASSEGTGSIYGYTF

v_call: TRBV28
cdr3_length: 14
j_call: TRBJ2-7
clone_size: .
d_call: TRBD2
cdr3_nt: TGTGCCAGCACCACAGCGGGAGCTATTCTCGAGCAGTACTTC
cdr3_aa: CASTTAGAILEQYF

v_call: TRBV6-6
cdr3_length: 12
j_call: TRBJ1-1
clone_size: .
d_call: TRBD1
cdr3_nt: TGTGCCAGCAGTTCTATAGGGGGCGAAGCTTTCTTT
cdr3_aa: CASSSIGGEAFF

v_call: TRBV5-1
cdr3_length: 18
j_call: TRBJ2-5
clone_size: .
d_call: TRBD1
cdr3_nt: TGCGCCAGCAGCTCTCGACCGGGACAGGGGGCGCCTGGAGAGACCCAGTACTTC
cdr3_aa: CASSSRPGQGAPGETQYF

v_call: TRBV13
cdr3_length: 16
j_call: TRBJ2-5
clone_size: once
d_call: TRBD2
cdr3_nt: TGTGCCAGCAGCTTAGGTCAGCGGGAGGTTGCCGAGACCCAGTACTTC
cdr3_aa: CASSLGQREVAETQYF

v_call: TRBV11-3
cdr3_length: 14
j_call: TRBJ2-7
clone_size: .
d_call: TRBD1
cdr3_nt: TGTGCCAGCAGCTTAACAGGGGGCCCCTACGAGCAGTACTTC
cdr3_aa: CASSLTGGPYEQYF

v_call: TRBV19
cdr3_length: 14
j_call: TRBJ2-7
clone_size: .
d_call: .
cdr3_nt: TGTGCCAGTAGTATCTTGAGGGAAGCAAGCGAGCAGTACTTC
cdr3_aa: CASSILREASEQYF

v_call: TRBV6-4
cdr3_length: 14
j_call: TRBJ1-1
clone_size: .
d_call: .
cdr3_nt: TGTGCCAGCAGTGCCCAGGGCCAGAACACTGAAGCTTTCTTT
cdr3_aa: CASSAQGQNTEAFF

v_call: TRBV5-4
cdr3_length: 15
j_call: TRBJ1-4
clone_size: .
d_call: .
cdr3_nt: TGTGCCAGCAGCTTGGGGGGGGTCGGCAATGAAAAACTGTTTTTT
cdr3_aa: CASSLGGVGNEKLFF

v_call: TRBV5-6
cdr3_length: 11
j_call: TRBJ1-2
clone_size: .
d_call: .
cdr3_nt: TGTGCCAGCAGCTTGGGTCCGGGCTACACCTTC
cdr3_aa: CASSLGPGYTF

v_call: TRBV6-5
cdr3_length: 13
j_call: TRBJ1-1
clone_size: once
d_call: .
cdr3_nt: TGTGCCAGCATCCCCAACGGGAACACTGAAGCTTTCTTT
cdr3_aa: CASIPNGNTEAFF